These 21 T cell receptor beta chains originate from one sample sequenced in a study of blood T cell repertoires in COVID-19. This table comes from immunoSEQ multiplex PCR, and its TCRdb copy is limited to in-frame clones, with some not included. The table includes about 320,000 clones, approximately 90% detected once. The sequenced sample was peripheral blood. These receptors originate from a woman between 25 and 40 years old with COVID-19, enrolled during active disease.

This rearrangement joins TRBV12-3 or TRBV12-4 to TRBJ1-5, with D possibly matching TRBD1 (5 bases). Trimming shortened V by 4 bases and J by 7 bases, and 11 bases separated the two germline ends. This CDR3 region has 13 residues. The CDR3 DNA follows: TGTGCCAGCAGTTCTCAGGGAGGACAGCCCCAGCATTTT. This encodes CASSSQGGQPQHF.

The chain links TRBV4-1 to TRBJ1-2, with 9 nucleotides matching TRBD1. CDR1 and CDR2 (germline): MGHRA, YSYEKL. With 4 bases clipped from V and 4 bases from J, the junction kept 4 bases outside the gene matches. The CDR3 has 14 residues. As DNA, the CDR3 is TGCGCCAGCAGCCCCGGGACAGGGTCCTATGGCTACACCTTC. Encoded protein: CASSPGTGSYGYTF.

J is TRBJ1-2 and V is TRBV14, with D hard to call. CDR1 SGHDN and CDR2 FVKESK come from the germline V gene. The V gene lost 3 bases and the J gene lost 6 bases, with 11 bases spanning the gap. There are 13 residues in the CDR3. The DNA for the CDR3 is TGTGCCAGCAGCCACCTCGGCGGGCATGGCTACACCTTC. This sequence encodes CASSHLGGHGYTF.

This clone was detected once. The rearrangement joins TRBV6-2 or TRBV6-3 to TRBJ1-1; D remains unclear. CDR3 size: 11 residues. Trimming cost V 3 bases and J 4 bases, with 3 bases left between them. Looked up from germline, CDR1 is MNHEY and CDR2 is SVGEGT. The CDR3 coding sequence is TGTGCCAGCAGTTATAGCACTGAAGCTTTCTTT. Encoded protein: CASSYSTEAFF.

The chain employs TRBV5-1 and TRBJ2-1; TRBD1 matches 7 bases. With V trimmed by 2 bases and J by 4 bases, 0 bases remained unmatched. The CDR3 totals 13 residues. Germline V gene lookup returns CDR1 SGHRS and CDR2 YFSETQ. The CDR3 loop reads CASSLQGYNEQFF. As DNA, the CDR3 is TGCGCCAGCAGCTTACAGGGGTACAATGAGCAGTTCTTC.

The CDR3 reads CASSSIRDTEAFF. For the CDR3, the DNA is TGTGCCAGCAGCTCAATCAGGGACACTGAAGCTTTCTTT. The V and J genes are TRBV7-3 and TRBJ1-1; perhaps TRBD1 as D (5 bases). This CDR3 has 13 residues. Per the germline V gene, CDR1 is SGHTA and CDR2 is FQGTGA. V was trimmed by 4 bases and J by 3 bases, leaving 9 bases between them.

The chain has TRBV2 and TRBJ2-7, with D maybe TRBD1 (5 bases). Germline V lookup: CDR1 SNHLY, CDR2 FYNNEI. Trimming stripped 6 bases from V and 3 bases from J, with 9 bases between. The CDR3 consists of 12 residues. As DNA, the CDR3 is TGTGCCAGCAGAACAGGTCTCTACGAGCAGTACGTC. It codes for CASRTGLYEQYV.

This clone was counted once. The V call is TRBV5-4, the J call TRBJ1-2; no reliable D call. The V end lost 10 bases, the J end lost 0 bases, and 10 bases lay between the germline ends. Germline CDR1 and CDR2: SGHNT and YYREEE (reference sequence). The CDR3 contains 12 residues. CDR3 DNA: TGTGCCTCGAAAACTACTAACTATGGCTACACCTTC. As protein: CASKTTNYGYTF.

This clone was counted once. The chain carries TRBV7-2 and TRBJ2-1; TRBD2 matches at 8 bases. The CDR3 contains 13 residues. Germline loops: CDR1 SGHTA, CDR2 FQGNSA. J was trimmed by 10 bases and V by 1 base; bases with no gene match: 3. CDR3 DNA: TGTGCCAGCAGCTTAGGCGGGGGGATCGAGCAGTTCTTC. Translation gives CASSLGGGIEQFF.

The rearrangement joins TRBV3-1 (or the pseudogene TRBV3-2) to TRBJ2-3, with TRBD1 matching 8 bases. The germline gives CDR1 LGHDT, CDR2 YNNKEL (reference sequence). Losses at the gene ends were 4 bases for V and 3 bases for J; bases not matched to a gene: 6. This CDR3 contains 15 residues. This CDR3 is CASSLRTGKTDTQYF. The CDR3 coding sequence is TGTGCCAGCAGCCTCAGGACAGGGAAAACAGATACGCAGTATTTT.

The table lists this clone with a few counts. This chain joins TRBV5-1 and TRBJ2-2; D gene unclear. The V end was cut by 2 bases, the J end by 1 base, with 6 bases between. The CDR3 is 14 residues long. CDR1 and CDR2 from the germline V gene are SGHRS and YFSETQ. CDR3 sequence (DNA): TGCGCCAGCAGCTTCAGACAGAACACCGGGGAGCTGTTTTTT. Amino acids: CASSFRQNTGELFF.

The rearrangement links TRBV18 to TRBJ2-1, with 9 bases identical to TRBD1. The CDR3 loop spans 15 amino acids. Germline values: CDR1 KGHSH, CDR2 LQKENI. J was trimmed by 3 bases and V by 5 bases; bases with no gene match: 5. The CDR3 sequence: CASSSGTGSYNEQFF. The CDR3 nucleotides read TGTGCCAGCTCATCCGGGACAGGGAGCTACAATGAGCAGTTCTTC.

The chain couples TRBV5-1 to TRBJ1-6, with 7 bases lining up with TRBD1. The CDR3 loop spans 15 amino acids. In germline, CDR1 is SGHRS, CDR2 YFSETQ. Trimming at V came to 3 bases and at J to 5 bases, leaving 5 bases not matched to a gene. The CDR3 protein is CASSSGTENNSPLHF. CDR3 DNA: TGCGCCAGCAGCTCGGGGACAGAAAATAATTCACCCCTCCACTTT. The full variable domain, with the rest looked up from reference TRBV5-1 and TRBJ1-6, is KAGVTQTPRYLIKTRGQQVTLSCSPISGHRSVSWYQQTPGQGLQFLFEYFSETQRNKGNFPGRFSGRQFSNSRSEMNVSTLELGDSALYLCASSSGTENNSPLHFGNGTRLTVT.

This clone appeared once. The chain employs TRBV15 and TRBJ1-5, with TRBD1 matching over 8 bases. The CDR3 has 15 residues. The germline gives CDR1 LNHNV, CDR2 YYDKDF (reference sequence). J lost 5 bases, V lost 0 bases, and 3 bases had no gene match. The chain's CDR3 is CATSRDRTGYQPQHF. In DNA, the CDR3 is TGTGCCACCAGCAGAGATCGGACAGGGTATCAGCCCCAGCATTTT.

The rearrangement links TRBV6-2 or TRBV6-3 to TRBJ2-7, with 9 nucleotides matching TRBD1. The CDR3 extends over 16 amino acids. In germline, CDR1 is MNHEY, CDR2 SVGEGT. Trimming cost V 6 bases and J 4 bases; bases outside gene matches: 13. The CDR3 DNA reads TGTGCCAGCAGCACCAACCGGGACAGGGATATTTACGAGCAGTACTTC. This gives the protein CASSTNRDRDIYEQYF.

This chain links TRBV6-2 or TRBV6-3 with TRBJ2-1, with 8 bases identical to TRBD1. The CDR3 contains 15 residues. From germline, CDR1 is MNHEY and CDR2 SVGEGT. V shed 6 bases and J 0 bases; nucleotides not matched to a gene: 4. The CDR3 sequence is CASSRQGSSYNEQFF. As DNA, the CDR3 is TGTGCCAGCAGCAGACAGGGGTCCTCCTACAATGAGCAGTTCTTC.

The CDR3 DNA sequence: TGCGCCAGCAGCTTGGGACTAGCGGGGGGGCCTGGCGAGCAGTTCTTC. Protein product: CASSLGLAGGPGEQFF. The gene calls are TRBV5-1 and TRBJ2-1; 14 nucleotides align to TRBD2. J was trimmed by 10 bases and V by 0 bases; bases with no gene match: 6. The CDR3 contains 16 residues. From germline, CDR1 is SGHRS and CDR2 YFSETQ.

V and J are TRBV6-5 and TRBJ1-1; possibly TRBD1 for D (5 bases). CDR1 is MNHEY, CDR2 SVGAGI, per germline. Trimming left V 0 bases short and J 3 bases short, with 11 bases between. CDR3 length equals 15 residues. CDR3 bases: TGTGCCAGCAGTTACTCCCCCCAGGGCGACACTGAAGCTTTCTTT. It encodes CASSYSPQGDTEAFF.

This clone showed up just once. The chain employs TRBV4-1 and TRBJ2-3, with TRBD2 identical over 8 bases. Germline V gives CDR1 MGHRA, CDR2 YSYEKL. The CDR3 spans 17 residues. V was pared by 3 bases and J by 1 base, with 9 bases of the junction left unmatched. CDR3 residues: CASSQWAGGARTDTQYF. CDR3 DNA sequence: TGCGCCAGCAGCCAGTGGGCCGGGGGGGCTCGCACAGATACGCAGTATTTT.

The chain is built from TRBV7-9 and TRBJ2-3, with 7 bases lining up with TRBD2. This CDR3 comprises 15 residues. Looked up from germline, CDR1 is SEHNR and CDR2 is FQNEAQ (reference sequence). The V and J ends lost 4 bases and 2 bases, in that order; junction bases with no gene match: 6. CDR3 protein: CASSSRLAVTDTQYF. CDR3 DNA: TGTGCCAGCAGCTCCAGACTAGCCGTCACAGATACGCAGTATTTT.

The chain joins TRBV3-1 (or the pseudogene TRBV3-2) to TRBJ1-6; 10 bases are a match to TRBD1. Germline CDR1 LGHDT, CDR2 YNNKEL (reference sequence). The ends lost 4 bases at V and 8 bases at J; junction bases unmatched: 5. The CDR3 spans 15 residues. The CDR3 DNA sequence: TGTGCCAGCAGCCCAAGACAGGGGGCATATTCACCCCTCCACTTT. It specifies CASSPRQGAYSPLHF.